This TCR beta chain was recorded in a study of T-cell reconstitution after alpha-beta-depleted transplantation in children. The TCRbeta library incorporated unique molecular identifiers. In TCRdb, the PCR reads were re-called with MiXCR into one record per CDR3 protein. Counted here are 490,000 or so distinct CDR3 sequences, approximately 12% occurring once; the ten biggest clones make up about 5%. Unmatched junction bases numbered 6, after V lost 5 bases and J lost 5 bases. In germline, CDR1 is ENHRY, CDR2 SYGVKD. This CDR3 spans 16 amino acids. This TCR came from a human donor who donated a stem cell graft to a child with combined immunodeficiency. V usage is TRBV10-3 and J usage is TRBJ2-3, with 14 bases that match TRBD2. The sample consisted of PBMCs from the stem cell graft donor, taken from the stem cell graft. The CDR3 DNA follows: TGTGCCATCAGTAGACTAGCGGGAGGGCCGGAAGATACGCAGTATTTT. Translation gives CAISRLAGGPEDTQYF.